This TCR beta chain derives from a study of blood T cell repertoires in COVID-19. Generated by immunoSEQ multiplex PCR, the TCRdb table keeps only in-frame clones and is missing some. There are 150,000 or so clones in the sample; more than 85% occur only once, and about 0.54% lies in the top ten. V lost 2 bases to trimming and J lost 8 bases, with 13 bases between them. The CDR3 has 14 residues. CDR1 is SGHTA and CDR2 is FQGNSA in the germline V gene. The chain is built from TRBV7-2 and TRBJ2-1; D unclear. The TCR was taken from a man aged 45-65 years with acute or convalescent COVID-19. Source material: peripheral blood. The CDR3 here is CASSLLGLVHEQFF. For the CDR3, the DNA is TGTGCCAGCAGCTTATTGGGCCTGGTGCATGAGCAGTTCTTC.